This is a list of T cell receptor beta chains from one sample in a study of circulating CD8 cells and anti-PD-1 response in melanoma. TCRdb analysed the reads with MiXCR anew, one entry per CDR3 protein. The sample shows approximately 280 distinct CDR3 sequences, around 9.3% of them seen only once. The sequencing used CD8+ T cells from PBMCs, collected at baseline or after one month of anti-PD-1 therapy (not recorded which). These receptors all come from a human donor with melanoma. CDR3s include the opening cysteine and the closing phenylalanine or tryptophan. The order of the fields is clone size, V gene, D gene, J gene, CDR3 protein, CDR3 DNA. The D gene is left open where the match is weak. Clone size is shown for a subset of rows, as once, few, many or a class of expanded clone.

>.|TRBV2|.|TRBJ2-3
CASSEWSTDTQYF
TGTGCCAGCAGTGAATGGAGCACAGATACGCAGTATTTT
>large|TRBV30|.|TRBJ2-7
CAWSTGYGQKYEQYF
TGTGCCTGGAGCACAGGGTACGGCCAAAAGTACGAGCAGTACTTC
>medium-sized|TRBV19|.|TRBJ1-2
CASSVPGLGYGYTF
TGTGCCAGTAGTGTTCCGGGTTTAGGGTATGGCTACACCTTC
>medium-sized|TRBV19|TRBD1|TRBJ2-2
CASSNLQGAGELFF
TGTGCCAGTAGTAACCTTCAGGGGGCCGGGGAGCTGTTTTTT
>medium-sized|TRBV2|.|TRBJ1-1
CASRDVVDFPEAFF
TGTGCCAGCAGGGATGTAGTGGATTTCCCTGAAGCTTTCTTT
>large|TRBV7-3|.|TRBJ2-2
CASSLTLGGAGELFF
TGTGCCAGCAGCCTCACATTGGGAGGTGCCGGGGAGCTGTTTTTT